Listed here is a single T cell receptor beta chain. Its antigen has not been determined. Base qualities are missing; no much larger clone stands one base away. The record originates from a study of blood T cells in healthy people across ages (dated by TCRdb to the mid-2010s). Regarding the complete study: Template switching captured roughly one uniquely barcoded TCR beta cDNA molecule per two T cells in model experiments. The study measured age-related changes in TCR beta repertoire diversity using deep sequencing normalized with unique cDNA molecular identifiers. Four age groups were formed from the donors: young (average 16 years), middle-aged (approximately 40), aged (about 62) and long-lived (less than 85). To avoid experimental bias, donors of different ages were randomly spread across the sequencing lanes. Using the same blood draw, the study looked at two additional independent replicas of 1 million unique cDNA reads for two donors, one aged 18 to 30 and the other aged 80 or older. Study-wide findings and limitations: The percentage of naive T cells measured by flow cytometry correlated strongly with observed TCR beta diversity. Donor CMV infection status was unknown, potentially confounding age-related changes in expanded clonotypes. Observed TCR beta diversity per million T cells fell roughly linearly with age, and a significant reduction was already apparent by age roughly 40. Conclusive comparison of naive and antigen-experienced compartments was prevented by the profiling of bulk unsorted PBMCs. Estimates of total diversity based on one million sequenced T cells were considered lower bounds and underestimates. The long-lived group showed more naive CD4+ T cells, fewer expanded clones and increased TCR diversity than the aged group, suggesting age selection.

The library relied on 5' RACE. The reads were generated on an Illumina HiSeq 2500. The second PCR ran for roughly 7 to 12 cycles and used a J-beta primer mix along with a sample-barcoded 5' primer. A template-switch 5' adaptor carrying 12 random nucleotides introduced a unique molecular identifier onto each TCR beta cDNA molecule. At least 3 million CDR3-containing paired-end reads were obtained from each sample. First-strand cDNA synthesis was performed from all RNA using the Mint cDNA synthesis kit, with priming by a TRBC-specific oligonucleotide. After uracil-DNA glycosylase treatment, a first 18-cycle PCR used universal primers M1SS and BC2_uni_R on all cDNA. The original methods were these. For normalization, 1 million high-quality reads, each with a distinct molecular identifier, were randomly selected from each sample. Instead of being binned into consensus sequences, reads that shared molecular identifiers were thrown out. CDR3 identification, clonotype clustering and error correction used MiTCR with a Q25 quality threshold and the strictest error-elimination algorithm. A nonparametric unseen species model using Euler transformation provided a lower-bound estimate of total TCR beta diversity. Clones were called with MiXCR by TCRdb after fastp trimmed the public reads at Q25, and only in-frame beta chains were retained. Under each unique CDR3 protein, matching rows form one entry showing the most common genes and DNA. The V and J calls shown here were made by TCRdb, not taken from the authors' results. This sample gives about 1.8 million distinct CDR3 sequences in total; about 50% of them show up just once. The top ten hold 2% to 2.5% of the sample.

The donors were under 40 Caucasian individuals from Russia, aged roughly 6 to 90 years, who were systemically healthy. Each donor gave about 10 milliliters of peripheral blood, drawn into EDTA-treated Vacutainer tubes. Ficoll-Paque density-gradient centrifugation was used to isolate PBMCs, with at least 6.5 million per sample. Trizol reagent was used to extract total RNA from the PBMCs, yielding at least 5.5 micrograms per sample. For every donor, flow cytometry on a PBMC aliquot measured the percentage of naive CD45RAhigh/CD27high T cells. Cut back by 7 bases and 3 bases, the V and J ends lie 11 bases apart. CDR1 and CDR2, looked up from the germline V gene (reference sequence), are SGHNT and YYREEE. Taken from cysteine to phenylalanine, the CDR3 has 12 residues. The CDR3 DNA has 36 bases and is translated from base 1.

This chain is built from TRBV5-4 and TRBJ2-7; the D assignment is uncertain and may be TRBD1 or TRBD2, with 5 bases supporting each. The receptor comes from a middle-aged woman in good health. The sequenced sample was blood. The CDR3 protein sequence reads: CASGTNVYEQYF. The sequenced DNA is TGTGCCAGCGGGACGAACGTCTACGAGCAGTACTTC.